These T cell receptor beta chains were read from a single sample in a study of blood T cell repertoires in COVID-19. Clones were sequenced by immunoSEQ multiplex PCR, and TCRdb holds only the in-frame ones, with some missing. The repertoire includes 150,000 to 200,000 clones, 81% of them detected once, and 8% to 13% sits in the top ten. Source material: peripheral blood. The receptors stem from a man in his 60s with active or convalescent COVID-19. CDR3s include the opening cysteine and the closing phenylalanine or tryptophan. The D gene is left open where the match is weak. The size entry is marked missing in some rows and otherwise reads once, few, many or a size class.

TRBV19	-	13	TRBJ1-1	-	TGTGCCAGTAGTATATCAGGGAACAGTGAAGCTTTCTTT	CASSISGNSEAFF
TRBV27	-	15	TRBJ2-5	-	TGTGCCAGCAGTCCCGGACAGACGTACCAAGAGACCCAGTACTTC	CASSPGQTYQETQYF
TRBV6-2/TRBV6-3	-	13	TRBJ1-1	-	TGTGCCAGCAGTTACACAGGGTACACTGAAGCTTTCTTT	CASSYTGYTEAFF
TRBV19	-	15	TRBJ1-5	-	TGTGCCAGTAGTATGGGTAACAGGGTGGATCAGCCCCAGCATTTT	CASSMGNRVDQPQHF
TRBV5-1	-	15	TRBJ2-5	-	TGCGCCAGCAGCCCGGGACAGGGCGGGAGGGAGACCCAGTACTTC	CASSPGQGGRETQYF
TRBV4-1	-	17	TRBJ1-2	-	TGCGCCAGCAGCCAAGATTCCGGAGCAGCGGGGAACTATGGCTACACCTTC	CASSQDSGAAGNYGYTF
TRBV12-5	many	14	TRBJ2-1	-	TGTGCTAGTGGGCGGGACTCCCTCCCTAATGAGCAGTTCTTC	CASGRDSLPNEQFF
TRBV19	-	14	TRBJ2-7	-	TGTGCCAGTAGTGCCAGGAGGGCCCTCTACGAGCAGTACTTC	CASSARRALYEQYF
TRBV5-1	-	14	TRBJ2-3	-	TGCGCCAGCAGCCCAGGGTTCGGCACAGATACGCAGTATTTT	CASSPGFGTDTQYF
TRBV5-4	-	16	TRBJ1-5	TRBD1	TGTGCCAGCAGCTCGGGGAGACAGGGGGCGGGACAGCCCCAGCATTTT	CASSSGRQGAGQPQHF
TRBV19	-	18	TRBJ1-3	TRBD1	TGTGCCAGTAGCCGAACCCGGGACAGATTGACCCTGGGAAACACCATATATTTT	CASSRTRDRLTLGNTIYF
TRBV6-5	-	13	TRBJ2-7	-	TGTGCCAGCACTCACACCCGGGGCTACGAGCAGTACTTC	CASTHTRGYEQYF
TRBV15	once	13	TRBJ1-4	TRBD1	TGTGCCACCAGCAGAGGGGGACAGGAAAAACTGTTTTTT	CATSRGGQEKLFF
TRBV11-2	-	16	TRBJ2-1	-	TGTGCCAGCAGCGTAGACAGGCCTCAGACCTACAATGAGCAGTTCTTC	CASSVDRPQTYNEQFF
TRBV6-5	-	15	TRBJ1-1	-	TGTGCCAGCAGTTACTCGTTACAGGTGAACACTGAAGCTTTCTTT	CASSYSLQVNTEAFF
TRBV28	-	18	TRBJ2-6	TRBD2	TGTGCCAGCAGTTTATCCTCGGGGGGGCTCTCTGGGGCCAACGTCCTGACTTTC	CASSLSSGGLSGANVLTF
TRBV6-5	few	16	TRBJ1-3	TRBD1	TGTGCCAGCAGTTCCCAGGACAGGGGCTCTGGAAACACCATATATTTT	CASSSQDRGSGNTIYF
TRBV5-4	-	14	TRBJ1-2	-	TGTGCCAGCAGCTTTGCAGGGGTTCGCTATGGCTACACCTTC	CASSFAGVRYGYTF
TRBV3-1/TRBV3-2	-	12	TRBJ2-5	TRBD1	TGTGCCAGCAGCCAAGTAAGAGACAGGGAGTACTTC	CASSQVRDREYF
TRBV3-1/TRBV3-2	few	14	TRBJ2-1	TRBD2	TGTGCCAGCCGTTCTAGCGGGAGTGTACATGAGCAGTTCTTC	CASRSSGSVHEQFF
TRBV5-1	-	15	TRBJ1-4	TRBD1	TGCGCCAGCAGCTTTACCGACAGGGCTGGTGAAAAACTGTTTTTT	CASSFTDRAGEKLFF
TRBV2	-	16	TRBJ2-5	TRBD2	TGTGCCAGCAGCCCCCTAGCGGGGGGATCATCAGAGACCCAGTACTTC	CASSPLAGGSSETQYF
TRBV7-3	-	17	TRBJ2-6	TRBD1	TGTGCCAGCAGCCCAGGACAGGACAGCTCTGGGGCCAACGTCCTGACTTTC	CASSPGQDSSGANVLTF
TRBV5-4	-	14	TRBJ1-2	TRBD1	TGTGCCAGCAGCTACCTAGGGGGCGAATATGGCTACACCTTC	CASSYLGGEYGYTF
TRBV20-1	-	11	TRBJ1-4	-	TGCAGTGCTAGACAGAATGAAAAACTGTTTTTT	CSARQNEKLFF
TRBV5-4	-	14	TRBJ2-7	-	TGTGCCAGCAGCTTGGACAGGGTCCACCACGAGCAGTACTTC	CASSLDRVHHEQYF
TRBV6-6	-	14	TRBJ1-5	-	TGTGCCAGCAGTTGGCCAGGGGATGGTCAGCCCCAGCATTTT	CASSWPGDGQPQHF
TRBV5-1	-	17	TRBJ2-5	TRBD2	TGCGCCAGCAGCGGGAGACTAGCGGGAGCGCCTCTGGAGACCCAGTACTTC	CASSGRLAGAPLETQYF
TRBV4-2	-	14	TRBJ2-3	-	TGTGCCAGCAGCCAGACGCGGGGGCCAGATACGCAGTATTTT	CASSQTRGPDTQYF
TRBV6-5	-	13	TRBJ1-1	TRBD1	TGTGCCAGCAGTTTAAGTAGGGACAGGGAAGCTTTCTTT	CASSLSRDREAFF
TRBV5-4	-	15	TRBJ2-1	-	TGTGCCAGCAGCTTTAAACGGGGGAATCCGAATGAGCAGTTCTTC	CASSFKRGNPNEQFF
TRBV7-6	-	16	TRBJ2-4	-	TGTGCCAGCAGCTTATACCCCCGGGAAGCCAAAAACATTCAGTACTTC	CASSLYPREAKNIQYF
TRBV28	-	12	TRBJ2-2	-	TGTGCCAGCAGGGTTGCAGTTGGGGAGCTGTTTTTT	CASRVAVGELFF
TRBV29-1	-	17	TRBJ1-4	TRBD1	TGCAGCGTTGAAGTTATGGAGATGGGGACAGTGAATGAAAAACTGTTTTTT	CSVEVMEMGTVNEKLFF
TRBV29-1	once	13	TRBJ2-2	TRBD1	TGCAGCGCGGGACAGCTGTACACCGGGGAGCTGTTTTTT	CSAGQLYTGELFF
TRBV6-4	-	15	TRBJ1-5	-	TGTGCCAGCAGCCCACACGGGGATAGCAATCAGCCCCAGCATTTT	CASSPHGDSNQPQHF
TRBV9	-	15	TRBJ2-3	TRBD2	TGTGCCAGCAGCGTAGGGGGACTAGCAGCAGATACGCAGTATTTT	CASSVGGLAADTQYF
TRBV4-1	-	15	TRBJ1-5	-	TGCGCCAGCAGCCCACAGGGAGAGGGCAATCAGCCCCAGCATTTT	CASSPQGEGNQPQHF
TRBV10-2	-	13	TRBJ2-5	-	TGCGCCAGCGGCGTTGGCCCTTCGGGGGCCCAGTACTTC	CASGVGPSGAQYF
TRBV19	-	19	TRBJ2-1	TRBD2	TGTGCCAGTAGGATGAGTCACCTAAACCCTAGCGGGAGTGAAGTTGAGCAGTTCTTC	CASRMSHLNPSGSEVEQFF
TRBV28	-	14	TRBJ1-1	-	TGTGCCAGCAGTTGGGCAGGGCTGAACACTGAAGCTTTCTTT	CASSWAGLNTEAFF
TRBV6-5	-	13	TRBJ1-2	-	TGTGCCAGCAGTACCGGGGATAACTATGGCTACACCTTC	CASSTGDNYGYTF
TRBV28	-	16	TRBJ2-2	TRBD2	TGTGCCAGCAGTTCGGGCGGGGGTCCCCCCGTCGGGGAGCTGTTTTTT	CASSSGGGPPVGELFF
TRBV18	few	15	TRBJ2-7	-	TGTGCCAGCTCACCACCTCATGAGGGAGTTAGGAAGGAGTACTTC	CASSPPHEGVRKEYF
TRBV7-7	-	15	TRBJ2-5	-	TGTGCTAGCAGCTCCGGCAGGGTCTACCAAGAGACCCAGTACTTC	CASSSGRVYQETQYF
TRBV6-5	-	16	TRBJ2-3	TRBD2	TGTGCCAGCAGTTACTCGAGGGGAGCGGGAGCAGATACGCAGTATTTT	CASSYSRGAGADTQYF
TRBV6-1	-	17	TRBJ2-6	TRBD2	TGTGCCAGCAGTGAATTCGGGGGGATACCTGGGGCCAACGTCCTGACTTTC	CASSEFGGIPGANVLTF
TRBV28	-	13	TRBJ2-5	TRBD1	TGTGCCACAAAGGACAGGGAGTTTGGGACCCAGTACTTC	CATKDREFGTQYF
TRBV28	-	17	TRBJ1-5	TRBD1	TGTGCCAGCAGTTACCGCCATCAGGGGGAAGAGGGTCAGCCCCAGCATTTT	CASSYRHQGEEGQPQHF
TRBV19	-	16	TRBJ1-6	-	TGTGCCAGTAAGGGGGTGCCGACCTCCTATAATTCACCCCTCCACTTT	CASKGVPTSYNSPLHF
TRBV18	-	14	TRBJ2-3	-	TGTGCCAGCTCACCGGGGCTGGCGACAGATACGCAGTATTTT	CASSPGLATDTQYF
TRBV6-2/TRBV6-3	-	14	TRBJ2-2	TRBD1	TGTGCCAGCAGTGGGGACAGGGGGCCCGGGGAGCTGTTTTTT	CASSGDRGPGELFF
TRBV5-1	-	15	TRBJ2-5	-	TGCGCCAGCAGCGCCCGCGGGACAGTCCAAGAGACCCAGTACTTC	CASSARGTVQETQYF
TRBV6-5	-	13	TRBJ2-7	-	TGTGCCAGCGGGCGGGATCGGAATAGCGAGCAGTACTTC	CASGRDRNSEQYF
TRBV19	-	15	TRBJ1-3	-	TGTGCCAGTAGCGCGTCCGGGATCCAGTGGAACACCATATATTTT	CASSASGIQWNTIYF
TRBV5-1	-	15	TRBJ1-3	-	TGCGCCAGCAGCTCGGGAAGCAGCTCTGGAAACACCATATATTTT	CASSSGSSSGNTIYF
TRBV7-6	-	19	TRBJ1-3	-	TGTGCCAGCAGCCAAGATGCACAGCCTGTCACAGGCTCTGGAAACACCATATATTTT	CASSQDAQPVTGSGNTIYF
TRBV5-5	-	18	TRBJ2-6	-	TGTGCCAGCAGCTTGGCGTTCCAGGGCTACTCTGGGGCCAACGTCCTGACTTTC	CASSLAFQGYSGANVLTF